This TCR beta chain was found in a study of neurological immune-mediated disorders. Germline lookup yields CDR1 SGHRS and CDR2 YFSETQ. CDR3 size: 13 residues. Deletions cut 9 bases from V and 5 bases from J, with 16 bases between. MiXCR, applied by TCRdb to the 5' RACE reads, yields one record per CDR3 protein. The table includes around 41,000 distinct CDR3 sequences, more than 12% detected once. This clonotype was found many times. Input material: CD4+ T cells from blood. This receptor was taken from a woman aged 60-75 years with HTLV-1-associated myelopathy (HAM/TSP). The rearrangement links TRBV5-1 to TRBJ2-3; no clear D. For the CDR3, the DNA is TGCGCCACCGGGCCGCGGTTAGTAGATACGCAGTATTTT. Protein: CATGPRLVDTQYF.